The rows below give T cell receptor beta chains drawn from one sample of a study of beta chain features in type 1 diabetes. Using immunoSEQ multiplex PCR, the repertoire was profiled, and TCRdb retains in-frame clones only, with some absent. The sample has some 150,000 clones; about 7.1% are singletons. The sequenced material came from central memory CD4+ T cells from blood. Every receptor here comes from a woman aged 25-40 years in good health. The CDR3 runs from the conserved cysteine through the conserved F or W. A D gene is named only where the DNA matches it firmly. A row's size may be missing; if present it is once, few, many or a size class.

abundance: few; d_gene: TRBD2; j_gene: TRBJ2-3; v_gene: TRBV10-3; CDR3nt: TGTGCCATCAGTGAAGGACTAGATATAGATACGCAGTATTTT; CDR3aa: CAISEGLDIDTQYF
abundance: .; d_gene: .; j_gene: TRBJ1-2; v_gene: TRBV29-1; CDR3nt: TGCAGCGTGGCCCCGGGATCACCGTTGGCTGGCTACACCTTC; CDR3aa: CSVAPGSPLAGYTF
abundance: .; d_gene: .; j_gene: TRBJ2-7; v_gene: TRBV5-1; CDR3nt: TGCGCCAGCAGCTTGTCTGGGGGGTACTACGAGCAGTACTTC; CDR3aa: CASSLSGGYYEQYF
abundance: .; d_gene: TRBD1; j_gene: TRBJ2-2; v_gene: TRBV7-3; CDR3nt: TGTGCCAGCAGCTCAAGACAGGGGGGCACCGGGGAGCTGTTTTTT; CDR3aa: CASSSRQGGTGELFF
abundance: .; d_gene: .; j_gene: TRBJ2-7; v_gene: TRBV5-6; CDR3nt: TGTGCCAGCAGCTCCCAGCGGGCCCCTTTCGAGCAGTACTTC; CDR3aa: CASSSQRAPFEQYF
abundance: .; d_gene: .; j_gene: TRBJ1-1; v_gene: TRBV19; CDR3nt: TGTGCCAGTACCCTAGTAATGAACACTGAAGCTTTCTTT; CDR3aa: CASTLVMNTEAFF
abundance: many; d_gene: .; j_gene: TRBJ2-3; v_gene: TRBV7-2; CDR3nt: TGTGCCAGCAGCTTTCTAGCGTCGAGCACAGATACGCAGTATTTT; CDR3aa: CASSFLASSTDTQYF
abundance: .; d_gene: .; j_gene: TRBJ1-2; v_gene: TRBV6-6; CDR3nt: TGTGCCAGCAGTTACTCCCGGGGGGACTATGGCTACACCTTC; CDR3aa: CASSYSRGDYGYTF
abundance: many; d_gene: .; j_gene: TRBJ2-1; v_gene: TRBV29-1; CDR3nt: TGCAGCGTTGTAAGCGGTGGGCTCTACAATGAGCAGTTCTTC; CDR3aa: CSVVSGGLYNEQFF
abundance: once; d_gene: TRBD2; j_gene: TRBJ2-7; v_gene: TRBV7-2; CDR3nt: TGTGCCAGCAGCAGACTAGCGGGAGGCTACGAGCAGTACTTC; CDR3aa: CASSRLAGGYEQYF
abundance: .; d_gene: .; j_gene: TRBJ2-1; v_gene: TRBV5-4; CDR3nt: TGTGCCAGCAGCTTACGGTCCGAGCAGTTCTTC; CDR3aa: CASSLRSEQFF
abundance: .; d_gene: TRBD2; j_gene: TRBJ2-5; v_gene: TRBV27; CDR3nt: TGTGCCAGCAGCCTGGGACTAGCGGGAGTTGGCCAAGAGACCCAGTACTTC; CDR3aa: CASSLGLAGVGQETQYF
abundance: many; d_gene: .; j_gene: TRBJ2-1; v_gene: TRBV7-9; CDR3nt: TGTGCCAGCAGCTCGGGCATTGGGAGATGGCAGTTCTTC; CDR3aa: CASSSGIGRWQFF
abundance: .; d_gene: TRBD2; j_gene: TRBJ2-6; v_gene: TRBV28; CDR3nt: TGTGCCAGCAGTAACCAGGGAGGGCTCGGGGGGGCCAACGTCCTGACTTTC; CDR3aa: CASSNQGGLGGANVLTF
abundance: few; d_gene: TRBD1; j_gene: TRBJ1-1; v_gene: TRBV27; CDR3nt: TGTGCCAGCAGTTTTGCGACAGGGGGCGAAGCTTTCTTT; CDR3aa: CASSFATGGEAFF
abundance: .; d_gene: .; j_gene: TRBJ2-7; v_gene: TRBV11-2; CDR3nt: TGTGCCAGCAGCTTCCTCGCAGGGTCCTACGAGCAGTACTTC; CDR3aa: CASSFLAGSYEQYF
abundance: many; d_gene: .; j_gene: TRBJ2-5; v_gene: TRBV2; CDR3nt: TGTGCCAGCAGCGGAGAGGCGGGAACAGGAGAGACCCAGTACTTC; CDR3aa: CASSGEAGTGETQYF
abundance: .; d_gene: TRBD2; j_gene: TRBJ2-7; v_gene: TRBV29-1; CDR3nt: TGCAGCGTTGCCCCGGGGGGAGCGGTCGAGCAGTACTTC; CDR3aa: CSVAPGGAVEQYF
abundance: .; d_gene: TRBD2; j_gene: TRBJ2-1; v_gene: TRBV18; CDR3nt: TGTGCCAGCTCACCCCCTCTAGCGGATGGTTACAATGAGCAGTTCTTC; CDR3aa: CASSPPLADGYNEQFF
abundance: .; d_gene: .; j_gene: TRBJ2-7; v_gene: TRBV9; CDR3nt: TGTGCCAGCAGCGTAGTGGACAGCGGTACCTACGAGCAGTACTTC; CDR3aa: CASSVVDSGTYEQYF
abundance: many; d_gene: .; j_gene: TRBJ2-7; v_gene: TRBV7-2; CDR3nt: TGTGCCAGCATCCCGGGCAGGGGAACATACGAGCAGTACTTC; CDR3aa: CASIPGRGTYEQYF
abundance: .; d_gene: .; j_gene: TRBJ2-5; v_gene: TRBV13; CDR3nt: TGTGCCAGCAGCTTAAGGGGCGGCGCGTCGCAAGAGACCCAGTACTTC; CDR3aa: CASSLRGGASQETQYF
abundance: .; d_gene: .; j_gene: TRBJ2-1; v_gene: TRBV11-3; CDR3nt: TGTGCCAGCAGCCCGCAGGTCACCTCCTACAATGAGCAGTTCTTC; CDR3aa: CASSPQVTSYNEQFF
abundance: few; d_gene: TRBD1; j_gene: TRBJ2-5; v_gene: TRBV7-3; CDR3nt: TGTGCCAGCAGCCTCGTCCCGGGACAGGGAGGGGGAGTGGAGACCCAGTACTTC; CDR3aa: CASSLVPGQGGGVETQYF
abundance: few; d_gene: .; j_gene: TRBJ1-1; v_gene: TRBV29-1; CDR3nt: TGCAGCGTTGTTCAGGCAGCAAACACTGAAGCTTTCTTT; CDR3aa: CSVVQAANTEAFF
abundance: many; d_gene: .; j_gene: TRBJ2-2; v_gene: TRBV30; CDR3nt: TGTGCCTGGAGTGTCCTACAGGGACGTGGGGAGCTGTTTTTT; CDR3aa: CAWSVLQGRGELFF
abundance: .; d_gene: TRBD2; j_gene: TRBJ2-1; v_gene: TRBV7-9; CDR3nt: TGTGCCAGCAGCACCGGACTAGCGGGAGTGGGCGAGCAGTTCTTC; CDR3aa: CASSTGLAGVGEQFF
abundance: few; d_gene: .; j_gene: TRBJ2-5; v_gene: TRBV4-2; CDR3nt: TGTGCCAGCAGCTTCAATGGTGGCGGAGAGACCCAGTACTTC; CDR3aa: CASSFNGGGETQYF
abundance: few; d_gene: TRBD1; j_gene: TRBJ1-2; v_gene: TRBV6-1; CDR3nt: TGTGCCAGCAGTGACTCAGGGGGACCCTATGGCTACACCTTC; CDR3aa: CASSDSGGPYGYTF
abundance: few; d_gene: .; j_gene: TRBJ1-1; v_gene: TRBV28; CDR3nt: TGTGCCGTTCACGAGGGAGGCAGCATGAACACTGAAGCTTTCTTT; CDR3aa: CAVHEGGSMNTEAFF
abundance: few; d_gene: TRBD2; j_gene: TRBJ2-7; v_gene: TRBV29-1; CDR3nt: TGCAGCGTTGACGGGACTAGCCGGGTCGAGCAGTACTTC; CDR3aa: CSVDGTSRVEQYF
abundance: .; d_gene: TRBD2; j_gene: TRBJ2-3; v_gene: TRBV15; CDR3nt: TGTGCCACCAGCAGAGGACTAGCGGGAGGGGCCCTATTCGATACGCAGTATTTT; CDR3aa: CATSRGLAGGALFDTQYF
abundance: .; d_gene: TRBD1; j_gene: TRBJ1-4; v_gene: TRBV18; CDR3nt: TGTGCCAGCTCACCAACAGGACAGGGGCACGAAAAACTGTTTTTT; CDR3aa: CASSPTGQGHEKLFF
abundance: .; d_gene: TRBD2; j_gene: TRBJ2-2; v_gene: TRBV30; CDR3nt: TGTGCCCGTAGCGGGATGAGCACCGGGGAGCTGTTTTTT; CDR3aa: CARSGMSTGELFF
abundance: .; d_gene: TRBD2; j_gene: TRBJ2-7; v_gene: TRBV28; CDR3nt: TGTGCCAGCAGTCCATCCTATAGCGGGAAGGGGTACGAGCAGTACTTC; CDR3aa: CASSPSYSGKGYEQYF
abundance: few; d_gene: .; j_gene: TRBJ2-1; v_gene: TRBV15; CDR3nt: TGTGCCACCAGCAGAGAGCTCGGACTGATCTCCTACAATGAGCAGTTCTTC; CDR3aa: CATSRELGLISYNEQFF
abundance: few; d_gene: TRBD2; j_gene: TRBJ2-1; v_gene: TRBV9; CDR3nt: TGTGCCAGCAACGGGAGGGTGGGTGAGCAGTTCTTC; CDR3aa: CASNGRVGEQFF
abundance: once; d_gene: .; j_gene: TRBJ2-3; v_gene: TRBV7-6; CDR3nt: TGTGCCAGCAGCGCACGCCTAGCCAGCACAGATACGCAGTATTTT; CDR3aa: CASSARLASTDTQYF
abundance: .; d_gene: .; j_gene: TRBJ2-5; v_gene: TRBV4-2; CDR3nt: TGTGCCAGCAGCCAAGAGTTCAGGGTCGCGGAGACCCAGTACTTC; CDR3aa: CASSQEFRVAETQYF
abundance: few; d_gene: .; j_gene: TRBJ2-1; v_gene: TRBV15; CDR3nt: TGTGCCACCAGCCGCTCCGGGACAAGCTACAATGAGCAGTTCTTC; CDR3aa: CATSRSGTSYNEQFF
abundance: .; d_gene: TRBD1; j_gene: TRBJ2-5; v_gene: TRBV2; CDR3nt: TGTGCCAGCAGTCCTAACGGACAGGTCCAAGAGACCCAGTACTTC; CDR3aa: CASSPNGQVQETQYF
abundance: few; d_gene: TRBD2; j_gene: TRBJ2-3; v_gene: TRBV7-3; CDR3nt: TGTGCCAGCAGCTTTGGAGGCGGGAGGGCGGCGCCGGGAACAGATACGCAGTATTTT; CDR3aa: CASSFGGGRAAPGTDTQYF
abundance: .; d_gene: .; j_gene: TRBJ1-1; v_gene: TRBV18; CDR3nt: TGTGCCAGCTCACCAAGGCGGACATTAGAAGCTTTCTTT; CDR3aa: CASSPRRTLEAFF
abundance: many; d_gene: TRBD2; j_gene: TRBJ2-1; v_gene: TRBV10-3; CDR3nt: TGTGCCATCAAGGGGACTAGCGCGAACAATGAGCAGTTCTTC; CDR3aa: CAIKGTSANNEQFF
abundance: few; d_gene: .; j_gene: TRBJ1-1; v_gene: TRBV27; CDR3nt: TGTGCCAGCAAGCCCAGGGAGGGGCGGACTGAAGCTTTCTTT; CDR3aa: CASKPREGRTEAFF
abundance: many; d_gene: TRBD1; j_gene: TRBJ2-7; v_gene: TRBV25-1; CDR3nt: TGTGCCAGCAGCCGAATGGACAGGGTCGCCTTC; CDR3aa: CASSRMDRVAF
abundance: few; d_gene: .; j_gene: TRBJ1-2; v_gene: TRBV5-4; CDR3nt: TGTGCCAGCAGCTTGGGACAGAGAACCTATGGCTACACCTTC; CDR3aa: CASSLGQRTYGYTF
abundance: few; d_gene: TRBD1; j_gene: TRBJ1-1; v_gene: TRBV27; CDR3nt: TGTGCCAGCAGGGACAGGAAGAACACTGAAGCTTTCTTT; CDR3aa: CASRDRKNTEAFF
abundance: few; d_gene: .; j_gene: TRBJ1-4; v_gene: TRBV9; CDR3nt: TGTGCCAGCAGCCCCTCCCGAGGCGGGGAGGTAAATGAAAAACTGTTTTTT; CDR3aa: CASSPSRGGEVNEKLFF
abundance: few; d_gene: TRBD1; j_gene: TRBJ1-2; v_gene: TRBV7-2; CDR3nt: TGTGCCAGCAGCCGGGACAGGGCAGGGAGGGGCTACACCTTC; CDR3aa: CASSRDRAGRGYTF
abundance: .; d_gene: .; j_gene: TRBJ1-5; v_gene: TRBV6-5; CDR3nt: TGTGCCAGCAGTTGGGCCTCGGGAGGAGATCAGCCCCAGCATTTT; CDR3aa: CASSWASGGDQPQHF
abundance: few; d_gene: .; j_gene: TRBJ2-1; v_gene: TRBV5-1; CDR3nt: TGCGCCAGCAGTCGCAGGGGGGAGGTTGAGCAGTTCTTC; CDR3aa: CASSRRGEVEQFF